This is a list of T cell receptor beta chains from one sample in a study of T-cell reconstitution after alpha-beta-depleted transplantation in children. One entry per CDR3 protein results from TCRdb running MiXCR on the PCR reads. The table has approximately 350,000 distinct CDR3 sequences, 15% to 20% seen once; the top ten hold about 41%. The starting material was PBMCs, mostly from graft donor cells, obtained 360 days after TCRalphabeta/CD19-depleted stem cell transplant. Receptors were obtained from a male patient aged 2 to 9 who had a stem cell transplant for acute lymphoblastic leukemia, so the T cells may come from the graft donor. Both conserved end residues are part of each CDR3. The order of the fields is D gene, V gene, CDR3 length, clone size, J gene, CDR3 DNA, CDR3 protein. The D gene is left open where the match is weak. Some rows have no size entry. The others give once, few or many, or a class for an expanded clone.

TRBD2,TRBV20-1,15,few,TRBJ2-7,TGCAGTGCTAGGTCACTAGCGGGCATATCCTACGAGCAGTACTTC,CSARSLAGISYEQYF
.,TRBV5-1,17,few,TRBJ2-5,TGCGCCAGCAGCTTGGGAGGGCGCGTCTGGTACCAAGAGACCCAGTACTTC,CASSLGGRVWYQETQYF
TRBD2,TRBV11-2,16,.,TRBJ2-3,TGTGCCAGCAGCTTAAGGCCTAGCGGGCACACAGATACGCAGTATTTT,CASSLRPSGHTDTQYF
TRBD1,TRBV15,15,few,TRBJ2-7,TGTGCCACCAGCGGGAAGGACAGGGTGGGATACGAGCAGTACTTC,CATSGKDRVGYEQYF
.,TRBV29-1,12,few,TRBJ1-2,TGCAGCGTTGAGTTGGGTGACTATGGCTACACCTTC,CSVELGDYGYTF
.,TRBV2,14,.,TRBJ1-5,TGTGCCAGCAGTGATTACAGGTTCAATCAGCCCCAGCATTTT,CASSDYRFNQPQHF
.,TRBV6-1,14,.,TRBJ2-2,TGTGCCAGCTGGGAGGGGGCGAACACCGGGGAGCTGTTTTTT,CASWEGANTGELFF
.,TRBV20-1,13,.,TRBJ1-2,TGCAGTGCTAGATGGGCCAGTCAATATGGCTACACCTTC,CSARWASQYGYTF
.,TRBV4-2,15,many,TRBJ1-1,TGTGCCAGCAGCCAACCGGGGGGCTCGGGCACTGAAGCTTTCTTT,CASSQPGGSGTEAFF
.,TRBV7-7,14,many,TRBJ2-7,TGTGCTAGCAGTTCGGACACGGCCCCCCACGAGCAGTACTTC,CASSSDTAPHEQYF
.,TRBV6-2/TRBV6-3,17,few,TRBJ2-1,TGTGCCAGCAGTTACTCACCGCGGGTCCATTCCTACAATGAGCAGTTCTTC,CASSYSPRVHSYNEQFF
TRBD1,TRBV6-5,15,many,TRBJ1-1,TGTGCCAGCAGTTATTCGGGACAGGGGGGAACTGAAGCTTTCTTT,CASSYSGQGGTEAFF
TRBD2,TRBV5-1,18,few,TRBJ2-6,TGCGCCAGCAGCTTGGCTCTGACTAGCGGTTCTGGGGCCAACGTCCTGACTTTC,CASSLALTSGSGANVLTF
.,TRBV12-3/TRBV12-4,15,many,TRBJ2-2,TGTGCCAGCAGTCCTTCGACAGGGAACACCGGGGAGCTGTTTTTT,CASSPSTGNTGELFF
TRBD2,TRBV5-1,14,few,TRBJ2-1,TGCGCCAGCAGGCCCCGAAGCGGGATCGGTGAGCAGTTCTTC,CASRPRSGIGEQFF
.,TRBV2,11,many,TRBJ2-7,TGTGCCAGCACTGGGGACTACGAGCAGTACTTC,CASTGDYEQYF
TRBD1,TRBV7-2,15,few,TRBJ2-7,TGTGCCAGCAGCTTCCTCGGGACAGGGCTTCGGGAGCAGTACTTC,CASSFLGTGLREQYF
.,TRBV12-3/TRBV12-4,13,.,TRBJ2-7,TGTGCCAGCAGTCTTGGAGCCACCTACGAGCAGTACTTC,CASSLGATYEQYF
.,TRBV11-1,14,few,TRBJ2-3,TGTGCCAGCTGCCACTACGAACTAACAGATACGCAGTATTTT,CASCHYELTDTQYF
TRBD2,TRBV11-2,16,.,TRBJ2-3,TGTGCCAGCAGCGCCCCAGCGGGAGCCCGAACAGATACGCAGTATTTT,CASSAPAGARTDTQYF
TRBD2,TRBV27,20,few,TRBJ2-1,TGTGCCAGCAGTTTATCGGGAATTTGGGGTAGCGGGAGAGCCTACAATGAGCAGTTCTTC,CASSLSGIWGSGRAYNEQFF
TRBD1,TRBV11-2,16,many,TRBJ2-7,TGTGCCAGCAGCTTAGAAGGTGCGAGGGGGCCCTACGAGCAGTACTTC,CASSLEGARGPYEQYF
.,TRBV24-1,14,.,TRBJ1-1,TGTGCCACCAGTGCTCGGGACGGGAACACTGAAGCTTTCTTT,CATSARDGNTEAFF
.,TRBV13,15,.,TRBJ1-1,TGTGCCAGCACGGAGGAATGGCGGGCGAACACTGAAGCTTTCTTT,CASTEEWRANTEAFF
.,TRBV6-2/TRBV6-3,14,.,TRBJ2-5,TGTGCCAGCAGTTACCTGGGGAACCAAGAGACCCAGTACTTC,CASSYLGNQETQYF
TRBD2,TRBV12-3/TRBV12-4,14,.,TRBJ2-7,TGTGCCAGCAGTACGGGACTAGCGGGAGGCGAGCAGTACTTC,CASSTGLAGGEQYF
TRBD1,TRBV28,20,.,TRBJ2-6,TGTGCCAGCAGTTTGGGGTGGGGGACAGCTACCTACTCTGGGGCCAACGTCCTGACTTTC,CASSLGWGTATYSGANVLTF
TRBD2,TRBV11-1,15,.,TRBJ2-1,TGTGCCAGCAGCTCTACTAGCGGGAGGATAAATGAGCAGTTCTTC,CASSSTSGRINEQFF
.,TRBV7-2,14,few,TRBJ1-5,TGTGCCAGCAGCTTAGCGGGACATAATCAGCCCCAGCATTTT,CASSLAGHNQPQHF
TRBD2,TRBV20-1,14,few,TRBJ2-1,TGCAGTAACCTCGGGAGGAGCTCCTACAATGAGCAGTTCTTC,CSNLGRSSYNEQFF
TRBD2,TRBV5-1,15,.,TRBJ2-7,TGCGCCAGCGACGCGCCCAGGACTAGCTCCTACGAGCAGTACTTC,CASDAPRTSSYEQYF
TRBD2,TRBV12-3/TRBV12-4,20,few,TRBJ2-1,TGTGCCAGCAGCCCTCAACCTCGACCGGGACTAGCGGGAGGCTACAATGAGCAGTTCTTC,CASSPQPRPGLAGGYNEQFF
TRBD2,TRBV28,13,many,TRBJ2-1,TGTGCCAGCACTGCTAGCGGGAGCGATGAGCAGTTCTTC,CASTASGSDEQFF
.,TRBV12-3/TRBV12-4,14,many,TRBJ2-7,TGTGCCAGCAGTCGTCAGGGACCCTCCTACGAGCAGTACTTC,CASSRQGPSYEQYF
TRBD2,TRBV4-3,20,.,TRBJ2-7,TGCGCCAGCAGCCAAGACGCCGGGACTAGCGGGAGGAAGAGCTCCTACGAGCAGTACTTC,CASSQDAGTSGRKSSYEQYF
TRBD1,TRBV5-1,15,.,TRBJ2-5,TGCGCCAGCAGCCTCGCCGGGACAGCTTTGGAGACCCAGTACTTC,CASSLAGTALETQYF
.,TRBV4-1,16,.,TRBJ2-7,TGCGCCAGCAGCCACTCGAGACAGGATTTCTCCTACGAGCAGTACTTC,CASSHSRQDFSYEQYF
TRBD1,TRBV4-3,14,.,TRBJ2-4,TGCGCCAGCAGCCAAGGAGGGGGCCGGAACATTCAGTACTTC,CASSQGGGRNIQYF
.,TRBV4-2,16,many,TRBJ2-1,TGTGCCAGCAGCCAAGATCCGGGGATATCCTACAATGAGCAGTTCTTC,CASSQDPGISYNEQFF
.,TRBV4-3,12,.,TRBJ2-2,TGCGCCAGCGGCACTAGAGGCGGGGAGCTGTTTTTT,CASGTRGGELFF
.,TRBV7-8,12,few,TRBJ2-3,TGTGCCAGCAGCTTTATAACAGATACGCAGTATTTT,CASSFITDTQYF
.,TRBV27,15,few,TRBJ2-5,TGTGCCAGCAGTTTATCGGGAGGACGGCAAGAGACCCAGTACTTC,CASSLSGGRQETQYF
TRBD1,TRBV29-1,13,few,TRBJ1-1,TGCAGCGTTGAGGCTAGGGGGCCCACTGAAGCTTTCTTT,CSVEARGPTEAFF
.,TRBV9,19,.,TRBJ2-2,TGTGCCAGCAGCCCAGAGGGGAGGACTTCCTTCGCGAACACCGGGGAGCTGTTTTTT,CASSPEGRTSFANTGELFF
TRBD1,TRBV5-1,14,.,TRBJ2-7,TGCGCCAGCAGCTCAACGACAGGGACCTACGAGCAGTACTTC,CASSSTTGTYEQYF
TRBD1,TRBV12-3/TRBV12-4,14,many,TRBJ2-1,TGTGCCAGCAGTTTAGAGGACAGGTACAATGAGCAGTTCTTC,CASSLEDRYNEQFF
.,TRBV28,14,few,TRBJ2-4,TGTGCCAGCAGTTTTCGACGAGATGGGGGCATTCAGTACTTC,CASSFRRDGGIQYF
.,TRBV25-1,16,.,TRBJ2-1,TGTGCCAGCAGCAGCGTAGGGGTGTGGCGTAACAATGAGCAGTTCTTC,CASSSVGVWRNNEQFF
.,TRBV20-1,14,few,TRBJ1-2,TGCAGTGCTAGAGCCCCAGGACGGGGGTATGGCTACACCTTC,CSARAPGRGYGYTF